Presented here are 3 T cell receptor beta chains from one specimen sequenced in a study of siplizumab effects on memory and regulatory T cells. The data were produced by immunoSEQ multiplex PCR, yet TCRdb's version contains in-frame clones alone and is incomplete. This sample has around 87,000 clones, with 85% to 90% found just once. The sample was CD4+ T cells sorted from blood. The origin of the receptors is a human donor in good health.

This clone was seen a single time. The CDR3 loop reads CASSRGPDEQYF. CDR3 in DNA: TGTGCCAGCAGCCGAGGACCCGACGAGCAGTACTTC. The gene calls are TRBV7-8 and TRBJ2-7; D is undetermined. This CDR3 comprises 12 residues. Trimming removed 5 bases from V and 5 bases from J, with 10 bases in between. Germline V gives CDR1 SGHVS, CDR2 FQNEAQ. The full variable domain, with the rest looked up from reference TRBV7-8 and TRBJ2-7, is GAGVSQSPRYKVAKRGQDVALRCDPISGHVSLFWYQQALGQGPEFLTYFQNEAQLDKSGLPSDRFFAERPEGSVSTLKIQRTQQEDSAVYLCASSRGPDEQYFGPGTRLTVT.

The V gene is TRBV4-3, the J gene TRBJ2-2; no firm D call. Germline V gene lookup returns CDR1 LGHNA and CDR2 YSLEER. This CDR3 comprises 14 residues. Trimming took 11 bases from V and 2 from J, leaving 15 bases between them. The CDR3: CAGSLSTNTGELFF. In DNA form, the CDR3 reads TGCGCCGGCTCCCTTTCGACCAACACCGGGGAGCTGTTTTTT.

The rearrangement joins TRBV19 to TRBJ2-3; D not resolved. The germline CDR1 and CDR2 sequences are LNHDA and SQIVND (reference sequence). The CDR3 runs to 14 residues. V lost 3 bases to trimming and J lost 0 bases, with 7 bases between them. Here the CDR3 DNA reads TGTGCCAGTAGTATGACTTCTAGCACAGATACGCAGTATTTT. Amino acids: CASSMTSSTDTQYF.